Following are 23 T cell receptor beta chains from one sample sequenced in a study of identical twins. TCRdb called the 5' RACE reads again in MiXCR, with one record for every CDR3 protein. The sample carries 500,000 or so distinct CDR3 sequences, approximately 15% recorded once. These data are also associated with another study on yellow fever vaccine responses in identical twins.

The specimen was CD4+ T cells sorted from blood. The receptor set was obtained from a woman younger than 35 in good health.

Ten or more counts support this clonotype. The chain uses TRBV3-1 and TRBJ2-1; 10 bases map to TRBD2. The CDR3 is 14 amino acids. Germline V CDR1 and CDR2: LGHDT, YNNKEL (reference sequence). Losses at the gene ends were 1 base for V and 9 bases for J; bases not matched to a gene: 3. The CDR3 region is CASSQASGRSEQFF. In nucleotides, the CDR3 is TGTGCCAGCAGCCAAGCTAGCGGGAGATCTGAGCAGTTCTTC.

CDR3: CASSLAHALDEQYF. CDR3 DNA: TGTGCCAGCAGCTTAGCCCATGCCCTGGACGAGCAGTACTTC. The V gene is TRBV7-8, the J gene TRBJ2-7; D call uncertain. CDR1 is SGHVS and CDR2 is FQNEAQ in the germline V gene. The V gene lost 0 bases and the J gene lost 5 bases, with 11 bases spanning the gap. The CDR3 runs to 14 residues.

The chain has TRBV28 and TRBJ1-1; no firm D call. The CDR3 sequence is 14 residues long. V was cut by 3 bases and J by 7 bases, with 15 bases left in between. CDR1 is MDHEN and CDR2 is SYDVKM in the germline V gene. The CDR3 loop is CASSLETGPYEAFF. CDR3 nucleotides: TGTGCCAGCAGTTTGGAAACTGGGCCCTATGAAGCTTTCTTT. Full variable domain (missing parts from reference TRBV28 and TRBJ1-1): DVKVTQSSRYLVKRTGEKVFLECVQDMDHENMFWYRQDPGLGLRLIYFSYDVKMKEKGDIPEGYSVSREKKERFSLILESASTNQTSMYLCASSLETGPYEAFFGQGTRLTVV.

Only a few counts were recorded for this clonotype. The CDR3 DNA reads as TGTGCCAGCAGCCAGGCCGGGACAGGAGTAACGAGGCAGTACTTC. Translated, it gives CASSQAGTGVTRQYF. The chain has TRBV3-1 and TRBJ2-7; 8 nucleotides align to TRBD1. The germline V gene has CDR1 LGHDT and CDR2 YNNKEL (reference sequence). The CDR3 is 15 amino acids. The V and J ends lost 3 bases and 9 bases, in that order; junction bases with no gene match: 13.

The chain carries TRBV20-1 and TRBJ2-7, with D possibly matching TRBD2 (5 bases). V was clipped by 2 bases and J by 3 bases, with 20 bases between them. The CDR3 totals 16 residues. CDR1 is DFQATT, CDR2 SNEGSKA, per germline (reference sequence). Here the CDR3 reads CSARTQDSPTRYEQYF. CDR3 DNA: TGCAGTGCTAGAACGCAGGACTCCCCTACACGCTACGAGCAGTACTTC.

This clonotype was observed many times. The chain uses TRBV12-3 or TRBV12-4 and TRBJ2-1; 11 positions agree with TRBD2. J was trimmed by 2 bases and V by 2 bases; bases with no gene match: 2. CDR3 size: 16 residues. This CDR3 reads CASSLLTSGAYNEQFF. CDR3 DNA: TGTGCCAGCAGTTTACTGACTAGCGGGGCCTACAATGAGCAGTTCTTC.

The table lists this clonotype with a few counts. The V and J genes are TRBV29-1 and TRBJ2-2; 10 nucleotides align to TRBD2. The CDR3 sequence is 18 residues long. CDR1 SQVTM and CDR2 ANQGSEA come from the germline V gene. The V gene end was trimmed by 6 bases and the J gene end by 4 bases; junction bases not matched to a gene: 17. The CDR3 protein is CSVKASGTSVTSTGELFF. The DNA for the CDR3 is TGCAGCGTAAAGGCCTCCGGGACTAGCGTGACTAGCACCGGGGAGCTGTTTTTT.

This clonotype was observed at least ten times. The rearrangement joins TRBV12-5 to TRBJ2-1; 8 bases fit TRBD2. Germline V gene sequence: CDR1 LGHNT, CDR2 FRNRAP. Germline trimming cut 0 bases from V and 3 bases from J; bases unmatched to any gene: 4. CDR3 length: 16 residues. The CDR3, as DNA: TGTGCTAGTGGTTTGGTACTGGGACTAGACTACAATGAGCAGTTCTTC. Encoded protein: CASGLVLGLDYNEQFF.

The gene calls are TRBV6-2 or TRBV6-3 and TRBJ2-7; 11 bases match TRBD2. This CDR3 has 14 residues. CDR1 is MNHEY, CDR2 SVGEGT, per germline. The junction had 8 bases not matched to a gene; V was cut back by 8 bases and J by 5 bases. The CDR3 here is CASWTASGRNEQYF. The CDR3 DNA is TGTGCCAGCTGGACGGCTAGCGGGAGGAACGAGCAGTACTTC.

Only a few counts were recorded for this clonotype. The chain has TRBV6-2 or TRBV6-3 and TRBJ2-6; a weak D match, TRBD2 (5 bases). The CDR3 spans 15 residues. Trimming took off 7 bases at V and 3 bases at J, with 13 bases between the two ends. The germline V gene has CDR1 MNHEY and CDR2 SVGEGT. CDR3 residues: CASNRRDSGANVLTF. CDR3 coding DNA: TGTGCCAGCAACCGACGGGATAGTGGGGCCAACGTCCTGACTTTC.

There are many counts of this clonotype. This rearrangement joins TRBV12-3 or TRBV12-4 to TRBJ2-7, with TRBD1 matching over 9 bases. J was trimmed by 4 bases and V by 7 bases; bases with no gene match: 11. CDR3 length: 15 amino acids. CDR3 residues: CASKGSGTGTYEQYF. CDR3 nucleotides: TGTGCCAGCAAAGGCTCAGGGACAGGGACATACGAGCAGTACTTC.

This clonotype was picked up many times. This sequence joins TRBV6-4 and TRBJ2-5; D is ambiguous. CDR3 length: 16 residues. Trimming pared 0 bases from V and 2 bases from J, leaving 13 bases between. Germline CDR1 MRHNA, CDR2 SNTAGT. The CDR3 DNA reads as TGTGCCAGCAGTGACTCGTTCTTTGCGGTACAAGAGACCCAGTACTTC. Its protein is CASSDSFFAVQETQYF.

CDR3 in amino acids: CASSNRDRGHEQFF. CDR3 nucleotide sequence: TGCGCCAGCAGCAACCGGGACAGGGGGCATGAGCAGTTCTTC. This rearrangement joins TRBV5-1 to TRBJ2-1; 12 nucleotides line up with TRBD1. J was trimmed by 8 bases and V by 4 bases; bases with no gene match: 4. Per germline, CDR1 SGHRS and CDR2 YFSETQ. The CDR3 has 14 amino acids.

The rearrangement links TRBV11-2 to TRBJ2-7, with 9 bases lining up with TRBD1. V lost 5 bases, J lost 4 bases, and 9 bases stayed unmatched. Germline V gene sequence: CDR1 SGHAT, CDR2 FQNNGV. CDR3 length: 15 amino acids. The CDR3 DNA follows: TGTGCCAGCAGCGCACGACAGGGGGGGAGATACGAGCAGTACTTC. Its translation is CASSARQGGRYEQYF.

This chain uses TRBV20-1 with TRBJ2-5; D is undetermined. The CDR3 is made up of 10 amino acids. The germline V gene has CDR1 DFQATT and CDR2 SNEGSKA (reference sequence). V dropped 4 bases and J dropped 5 bases, with 5 bases sitting between them. The chain's CDR3 is CSATVETQYF. As DNA, the CDR3 is TGCAGTGCTACCGTCGAGACCCAGTACTTC.

This rearrangement joins TRBV27 to TRBJ1-2; the D is unclear. Germline V gene lookup returns CDR1 MNHEY and CDR2 SMNVEV (reference sequence). The CDR3 extends over 16 amino acids. V was pared by 2 bases and J by 2 bases, with 15 bases between. The CDR3 sequence is CASSLRVVVRNYGYTF. The CDR3 region has the DNA TGTGCCAGCAGTTTAAGGGTCGTAGTAAGGAACTATGGCTACACCTTC.

This clonotype has only a few counts. The chain employs TRBV20-1 and TRBJ2-7; D may match TRBD1 or TRBD2 (5 bases each). V shed 4 bases and J shed 0 bases, with 16 bases lying between them. The length of the CDR3 is 15 residues. Germline V gene data show CDR1 as DFQATT and CDR2 as SNEGSKA (reference sequence). CDR3 region: CSAMGVGQNSYEQYF. DNA of the CDR3: TGCAGTGCTATGGGGGTGGGGCAGAACTCCTACGAGCAGTACTTC.

V gene TRBV5-5 combines with J gene TRBJ2-5; 9 bases line up with TRBD2. The V gene end was trimmed by 1 base and the J gene end by 1 base; junction bases not matched to a gene: 8. The CDR3 extends over 17 amino acids. Germline V CDR1 and CDR2: SGHKS, YYEKEE (reference sequence). CDR3 amino acids: CASSLWVSGGLQETQYF. The CDR3 DNA sequence: TGTGCCAGCAGCTTGTGGGTGAGCGGGGGGCTCCAAGAGACCCAGTACTTC.

This clonotype was recorded at least ten times. This rearrangement joins TRBV5-1 to TRBJ2-3, with D tentatively TRBD1 or TRBD2 (5 bases each). The CDR3 extends over 16 amino acids. Trimming took 0 bases from V and 5 from J, leaving 16 bases between them. Germline V lookup: CDR1 SGHRS, CDR2 YFSETQ. The CDR3 nucleotides read TGCGCCAGCAGCTTGGGGACTTATAGCCAGGGAGATACGCAGTATTTT. It translates to CASSLGTYSQGDTQYF.

This clonotype was seen many times. The rearrangement links TRBV7-2 to TRBJ2-2, with D uncertain. The length of the CDR3 is 15 residues. Trimming removed 1 base at V and 1 base at J, with 7 bases between. The germline CDR1 and CDR2 sequences are SGHTA and FQGNSA. The CDR3 is CASSLGPMNTGELFF. DNA of the CDR3: TGTGCCAGCAGCTTAGGGCCTATGAACACCGGGGAGCTGTTTTTT.

This clonotype showed up many times. The chain carries TRBV7-2 and TRBJ1-5; D call uncertain. The CDR3 is 16 residues long. Germline V gene sequence: CDR1 SGHTA, CDR2 FQGNSA. V was pared by 1 base and J by 6 bases, with 16 bases between. The CDR3 sequence is CASSLGRGIGGQPQHF. CDR3 DNA sequence: TGTGCCAGCAGCTTAGGGCGGGGAATAGGCGGTCAGCCCCAGCATTTT.

This clonotype was counted a few times. The chain is built from TRBV3-1 and TRBJ2-7, with a weak D call TRBD2 (6 bases). The CDR3 has 15 residues. Per germline, CDR1 LGHDT and CDR2 YNNKEL (reference sequence). The V end was cut by 1 base, the J end by 5 bases, with 15 bases between. The CDR3 coding sequence is TGTGCCAGCAGCCAAGGGGGACCGGGCGGGGACGAGCAGTACTTC. It codes for CASSQGGPGGDEQYF.

The chain recombines TRBV7-2 with TRBJ2-1; maybe TRBD2 (5 bases). The V and J ends lost 10 bases and 4 bases respectively, with 17 bases between them. This CDR3 has 14 residues. Per germline, CDR1 SGHTA and CDR2 FQGNSA. The CDR3 region is CATRGFGKYNEQFF. As DNA, the CDR3 is TGTGCCACCCGGGGTTTCGGTAAATACAATGAGCAGTTCTTC.